This is a list of T cell receptor beta chains from one sample in a study of blood T cell repertoires in COVID-19. The assay was immunoSEQ multiplex PCR, and TCRdb's table has in-frame clones only and misses some. The sample has under 200,000 clones, roughly 90% seen once. Sequencing used peripheral blood. These receptors were collected from a man aged 18 to 35 with COVID-19, enrolled during active disease. The CDR3 runs from the conserved cysteine through the conserved F or W. The order of the fields is V gene, clone size, J gene, D gene, CDR3 protein, CDR3 DNA. The D gene is left open where the match is weak. Some rows have no size entry. The others give once, few or many, or a class for an expanded clone.

TRBV27	NA	TRBJ2-7	TRBD1	CATRTGVHEQYF	TGTGCCACAAGGACAGGAGTCCACGAGCAGTACTTC
TRBV9	NA	TRBJ1-2	NA	CASSANRATNGGYTF	TGTGCCAGCAGCGCAAACAGGGCAACAAACGGGGGCTACACCTTC
TRBV9	NA	TRBJ1-6	NA	CASSVDGYNSPLHF	TGTGCCAGCAGCGTAGACGGTTATAATTCACCCCTCCACTTT
TRBV6-5	once	TRBJ1-3	NA	CASSYSQGYSGNTIYF	TGTGCCAGCAGTTACTCGCAGGGATACTCTGGAAACACCATATATTTT
TRBV3-1/TRBV3-2	NA	TRBJ1-1	NA	CASSFRGGSGTEAFF	TGTGCCAGCAGCTTTCGAGGGGGATCGGGCACTGAAGCTTTCTTT
TRBV9	NA	TRBJ1-3	NA	CASSVGSTSGNTIYF	TGTGCCAGCAGCGTAGGGAGTACCTCTGGAAACACCATATATTTT
TRBV19	NA	TRBJ2-7	TRBD1	CASSTGQGPEQYF	TGTGCCAGTAGTACCGGACAGGGTCCCGAGCAGTACTTC
TRBV9	NA	TRBJ2-7	NA	CASSGRDSSYEQYF	TGTGCCAGCAGCGGGAGGGACAGCTCCTACGAGCAGTACTTC
TRBV5-1	NA	TRBJ2-7	NA	CASSLAWGAYEQYF	TGCGCCAGCAGCTTGGCCTGGGGAGCCTACGAGCAGTACTTC
TRBV11-2	NA	TRBJ2-2	NA	CASSLGGSGELFF	TGTGCCAGCAGCTTAGGGGGCTCCGGGGAGCTGTTTTTT
TRBV11-2	NA	TRBJ2-5	TRBD2	CASSLVLAGALETQYF	TGTGCCAGCAGCTTAGTTCTAGCGGGAGCTTTAGAGACCCAGTACTTC
TRBV12-3/TRBV12-4	NA	TRBJ2-7	NA	CASSPDSHYEQYF	TGTGCCAGCAGCCCGGACAGCCACTACGAGCAGTACTTC
TRBV29-1	once	TRBJ1-3	NA	CSVEWRGGTGNTIYF	TGCAGCGTTGAATGGCGGGGGGGTACAGGAAACACCATATATTTT
TRBV18	NA	TRBJ1-2	NA	CASSPPNRNLYGYTF	TGTGCCAGCTCACCACCGAACAGGAATCTGTACGGCTACACCTTC
TRBV4-1	NA	TRBJ2-2	TRBD1	CASSQKGQGTSNTGELFF	TGCGCCAGCAGCCAAAAGGGACAGGGCACGTCGAACACCGGGGAGCTGTTTTTT
TRBV29-1	NA	TRBJ2-1	NA	CSVEWKVTVEFF	TGCAGCGTTGAGTGGAAGGTAACAGTTGAGTTCTTC
TRBV10-3	NA	TRBJ2-5	NA	CAIRADRGGSQQETQYF	TGTGCCATCAGAGCCGACAGGGGAGGGTCTCAACAAGAGACCCAGTACTTC